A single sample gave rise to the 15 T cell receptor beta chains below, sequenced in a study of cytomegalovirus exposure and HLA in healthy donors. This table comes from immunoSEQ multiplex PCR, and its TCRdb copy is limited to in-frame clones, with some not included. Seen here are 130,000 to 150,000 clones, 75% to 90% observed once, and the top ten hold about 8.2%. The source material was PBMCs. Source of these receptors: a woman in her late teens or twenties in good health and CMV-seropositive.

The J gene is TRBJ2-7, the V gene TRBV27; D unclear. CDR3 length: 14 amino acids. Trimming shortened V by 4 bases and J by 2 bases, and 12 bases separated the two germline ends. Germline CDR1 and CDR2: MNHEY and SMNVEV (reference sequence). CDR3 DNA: TGTGCCAGCAGTTCCCCGGGTAGGACCTACGAGCAGTACTTC. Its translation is CASSSPGRTYEQYF.

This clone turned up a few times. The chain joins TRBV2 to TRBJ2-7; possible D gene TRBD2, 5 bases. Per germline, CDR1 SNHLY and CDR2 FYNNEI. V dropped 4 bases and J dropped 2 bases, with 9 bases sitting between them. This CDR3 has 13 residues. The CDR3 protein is CASSASGTYEQYF. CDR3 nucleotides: TGTGCCAGCAGTGCCAGCGGAACCTACGAGCAGTACTTC.

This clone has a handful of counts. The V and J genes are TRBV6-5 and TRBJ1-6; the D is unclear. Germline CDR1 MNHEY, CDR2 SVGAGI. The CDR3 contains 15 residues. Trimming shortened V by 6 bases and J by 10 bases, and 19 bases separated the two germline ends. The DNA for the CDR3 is TGTGCCAGCAGACCCCTGACCGGACGGGGATCACCCCTCCACTTT. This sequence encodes CASRPLTGRGSPLHF.

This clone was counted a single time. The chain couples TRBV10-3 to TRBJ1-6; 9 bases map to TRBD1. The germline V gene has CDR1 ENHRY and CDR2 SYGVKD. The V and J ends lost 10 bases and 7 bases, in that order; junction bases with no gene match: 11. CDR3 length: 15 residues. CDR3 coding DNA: TGTGCCACAGAACCCGGGACAGGGCGCAATTCACCCCTCCACTTT. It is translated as CATEPGTGRNSPLHF.

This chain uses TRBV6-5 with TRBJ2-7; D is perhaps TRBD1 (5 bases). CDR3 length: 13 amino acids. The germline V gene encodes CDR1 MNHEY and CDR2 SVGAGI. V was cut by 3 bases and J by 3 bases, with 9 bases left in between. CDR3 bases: TGTGCCAGCAGTTATTCCCAGGGCTACGAGCAGTACTTC. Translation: CASSYSQGYEQYF.

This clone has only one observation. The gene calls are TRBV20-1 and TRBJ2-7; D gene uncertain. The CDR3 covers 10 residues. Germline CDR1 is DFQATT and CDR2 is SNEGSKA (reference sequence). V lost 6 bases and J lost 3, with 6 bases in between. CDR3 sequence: CSANNYEQYF. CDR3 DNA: TGCAGTGCCAACAACTACGAGCAGTACTTC.

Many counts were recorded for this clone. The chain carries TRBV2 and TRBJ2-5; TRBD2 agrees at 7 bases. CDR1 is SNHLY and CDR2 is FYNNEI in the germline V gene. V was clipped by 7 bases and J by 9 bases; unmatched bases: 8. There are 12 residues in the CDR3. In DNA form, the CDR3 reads TGTGCCAGCACCTGGGGGGGGATGGCCCAGTACTTC. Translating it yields CASTWGGMAQYF.

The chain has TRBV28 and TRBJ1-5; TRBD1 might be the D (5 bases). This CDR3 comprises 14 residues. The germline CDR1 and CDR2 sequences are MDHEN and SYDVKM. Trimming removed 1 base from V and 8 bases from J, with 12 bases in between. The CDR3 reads CASSLSGGGKPQHF. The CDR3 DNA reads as TGTGCCAGCAGTTTATCGGGGGGAGGGAAGCCCCAGCATTTT.

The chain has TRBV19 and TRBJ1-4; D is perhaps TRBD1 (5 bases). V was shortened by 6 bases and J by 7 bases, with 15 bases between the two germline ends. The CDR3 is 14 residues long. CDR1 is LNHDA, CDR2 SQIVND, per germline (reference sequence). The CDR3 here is CASRPRDLSEKLFF. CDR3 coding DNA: TGTGCCAGTAGACCCAGGGACTTATCTGAAAAACTGTTTTTT.

The CDR3 here is CASSQVRGYGYTF. CDR3 in DNA: TGCGCCAGCAGCCAAGTTAGAGGTTATGGCTACACCTTC. V and J are TRBV4-1 and TRBJ1-2; no reliable D call. There are 13 residues in the CDR3. V was clipped by 1 base and J by 5 bases, with 8 bases between them. Germline CDR1 is MGHRA and CDR2 is YSYEKL.

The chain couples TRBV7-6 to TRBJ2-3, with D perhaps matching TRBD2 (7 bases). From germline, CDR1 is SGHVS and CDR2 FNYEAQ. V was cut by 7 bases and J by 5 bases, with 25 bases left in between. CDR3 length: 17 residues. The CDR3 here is CASTSRVRGGAKDTQYF. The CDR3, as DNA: TGTGCCAGCACCTCGCGAGTTAGGGGGGGCGCGAAAGATACGCAGTATTTT.

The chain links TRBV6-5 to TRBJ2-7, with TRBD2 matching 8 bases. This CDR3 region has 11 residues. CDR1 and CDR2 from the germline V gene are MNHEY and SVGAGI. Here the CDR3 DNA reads TGTCCCGGGGGGGGGCTCTACGAGCAGTACTTC. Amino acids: CPGGGLYEQYF.

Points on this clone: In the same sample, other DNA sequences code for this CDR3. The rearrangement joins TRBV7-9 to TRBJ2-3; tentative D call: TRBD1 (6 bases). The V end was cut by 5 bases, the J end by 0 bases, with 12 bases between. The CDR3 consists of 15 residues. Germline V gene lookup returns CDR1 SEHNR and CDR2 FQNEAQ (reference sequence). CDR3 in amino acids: CASSPLGGSTDTQYF. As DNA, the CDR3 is TGTGCCAGCAGCCCTTTAGGGGGAAGCACAGATACGCAGTATTTT.

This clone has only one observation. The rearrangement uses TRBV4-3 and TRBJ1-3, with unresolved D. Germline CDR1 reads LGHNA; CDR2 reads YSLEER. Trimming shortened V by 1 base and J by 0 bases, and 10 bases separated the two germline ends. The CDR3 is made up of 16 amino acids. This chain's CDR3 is CASSQGSLSSGNTIYF. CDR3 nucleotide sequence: TGCGCCAGCAGCCAAGGATCTCTGAGCTCTGGAAACACCATATATTTT.

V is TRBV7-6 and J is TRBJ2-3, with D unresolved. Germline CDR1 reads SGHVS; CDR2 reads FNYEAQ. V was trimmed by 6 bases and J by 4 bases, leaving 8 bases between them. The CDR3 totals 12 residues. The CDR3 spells CASSSISDTQYF. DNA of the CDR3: TGTGCCAGCAGTTCTATTTCAGATACGCAGTATTTT.